The present T cell receptor beta chain was sequenced within a study of T cells after yellow fever vaccination. The overall study: In the case of low-cell-number fractions, SMART-Seq v4 Ultra Low Input was used for preparation.

The CDR3 is 16 residues long. Germline-derived CDR1 and CDR2 are SGDLS and YYNGEE. Trimming stripped 10 bases from V and 0 bases from J, with 17 bases between. General study results and limits: Most clones from primary vaccination resurfaced after the booster (approximately 96% CD4, around 89% CD8). Contaminating bulk clonotypes could be abundant in FACS-sorted repertoires.

TCRdb called the 5' RACE reads again in MiXCR, with one record for every CDR3 protein. The profile shows hundreds of thousands of distinct CDR3 sequences, 10% to 15% of them singletons. On this clonotype: Antigen: not known.

The receptor's source is a man younger than 45 who received the YFV17D yellow fever vaccine. Specimen: PBMCs, collected on the day of the yellow fever booster vaccination. V usage is TRBV9 and J usage is TRBJ2-6, with TRBD2 as a possible D gene (6 bases). The CDR3 DNA follows: TGTGCCTCCAACCGGGGACTCCACTCTGGGGCCAACGTCCTGACTTTC. It translates to CASNRGLHSGANVLTF.